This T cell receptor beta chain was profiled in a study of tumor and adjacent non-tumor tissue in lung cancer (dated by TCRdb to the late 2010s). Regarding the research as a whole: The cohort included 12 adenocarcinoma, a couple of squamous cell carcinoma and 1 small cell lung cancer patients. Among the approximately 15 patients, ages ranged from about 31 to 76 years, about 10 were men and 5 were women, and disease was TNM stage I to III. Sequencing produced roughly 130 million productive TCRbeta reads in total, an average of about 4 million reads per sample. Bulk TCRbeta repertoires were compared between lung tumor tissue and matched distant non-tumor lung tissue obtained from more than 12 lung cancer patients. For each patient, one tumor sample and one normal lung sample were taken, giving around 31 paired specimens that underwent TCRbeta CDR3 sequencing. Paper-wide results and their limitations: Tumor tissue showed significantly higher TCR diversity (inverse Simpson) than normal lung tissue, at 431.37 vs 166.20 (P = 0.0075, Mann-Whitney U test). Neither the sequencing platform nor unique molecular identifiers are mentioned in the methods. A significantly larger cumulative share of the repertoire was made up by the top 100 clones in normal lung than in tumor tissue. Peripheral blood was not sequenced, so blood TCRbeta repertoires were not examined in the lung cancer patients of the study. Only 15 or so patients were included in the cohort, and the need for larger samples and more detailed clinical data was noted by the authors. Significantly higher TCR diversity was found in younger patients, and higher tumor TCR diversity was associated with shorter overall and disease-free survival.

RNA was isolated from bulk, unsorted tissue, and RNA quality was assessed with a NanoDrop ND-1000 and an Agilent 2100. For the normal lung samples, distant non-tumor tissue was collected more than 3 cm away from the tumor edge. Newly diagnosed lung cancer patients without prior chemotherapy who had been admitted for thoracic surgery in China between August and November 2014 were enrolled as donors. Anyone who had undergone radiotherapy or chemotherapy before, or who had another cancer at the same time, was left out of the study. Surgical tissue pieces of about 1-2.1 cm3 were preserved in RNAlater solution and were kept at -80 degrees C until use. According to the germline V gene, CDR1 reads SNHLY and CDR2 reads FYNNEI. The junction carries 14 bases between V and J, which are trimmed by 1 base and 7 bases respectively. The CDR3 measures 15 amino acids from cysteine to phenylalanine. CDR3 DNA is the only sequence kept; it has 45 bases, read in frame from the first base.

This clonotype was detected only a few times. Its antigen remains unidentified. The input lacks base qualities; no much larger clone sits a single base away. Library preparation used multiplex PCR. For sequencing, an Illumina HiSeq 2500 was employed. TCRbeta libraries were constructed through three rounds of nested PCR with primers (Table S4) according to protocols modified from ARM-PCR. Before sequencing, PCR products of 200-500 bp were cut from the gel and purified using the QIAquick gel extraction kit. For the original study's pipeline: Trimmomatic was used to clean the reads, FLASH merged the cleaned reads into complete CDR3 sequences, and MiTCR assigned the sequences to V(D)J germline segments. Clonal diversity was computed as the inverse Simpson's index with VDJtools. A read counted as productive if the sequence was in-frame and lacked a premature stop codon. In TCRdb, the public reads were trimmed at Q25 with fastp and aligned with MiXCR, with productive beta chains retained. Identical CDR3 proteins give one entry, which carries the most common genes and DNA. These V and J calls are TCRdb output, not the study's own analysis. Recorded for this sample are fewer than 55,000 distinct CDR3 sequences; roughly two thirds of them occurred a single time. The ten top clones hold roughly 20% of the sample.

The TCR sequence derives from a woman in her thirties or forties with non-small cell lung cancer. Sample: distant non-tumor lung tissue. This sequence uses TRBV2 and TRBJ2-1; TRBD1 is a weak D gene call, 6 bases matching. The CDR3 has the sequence CASSEVRAGTNEQFF. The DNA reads TGTGCCAGCAGTGAAGTCCGAGCAGGGACAAATGAGCAGTTCTTC.